The clone carrying this TCR beta chain was detected only once. Germline trimming cut 5 bases from V and 1 base from J; bases unmatched to any gene: 5. Germline V gene sequence: CDR1 MNHEY, CDR2 SVGAGI. This CDR3 spans 15 amino acids. This sample was taken from a study of T cell changes during pregnancy in multiple sclerosis. Sequencing used immunoSEQ multiplex PCR; TCRdb keeps in-frame clones, though not all of them. The repertoire holds 30,000 to 50,000 clones, with around 92% as singletons. This chain uses TRBV6-5 with TRBJ1-3; 7 positions agree with TRBD1. The sample in question was CD4+ T cells from peripheral blood mononuclear cells, obtained after pregnancy. This clonotype was obtained from a female donor with multiple sclerosis, enrolled in a pregnancy study. Written as DNA, the CDR3 is TGTGCCAGCAGTCTCTCGGGACAGTCTGGAAACACCATATATTTT. Encoded protein: CASSLSGQSGNTIYF.